Detailed here is one TCR beta chain. Its antigen is currently unknown. This sample was taken from a study of cytomegalovirus exposure and HLA in healthy donors. The germline V gene has CDR1 LNHDA and CDR2 SQIVND (reference sequence). J was trimmed by 0 bases and V by 9 bases; bases with no gene match: 7. The CDR3 is made up of 15 amino acids. Whole-study findings and limits: A prior analysis recorded that most TCR beta V segments were productive about 90% or about 30% of the time. Reports indicated that the classifier achieved high specificity and sensitivity in diagnosing cytomegalovirus status.

Nominal health characterized the donors when sampled, though unrecorded immune exposures were likely. PCR was performed using 60 Vbeta and 13 Jbeta primers. Data came from immunoSEQ multiplex PCR; TCRdb stores just in-frame clones and leaves some out. The sample records tens of thousands of clones, 65% to 80% being singletons. Source material: PBMCs. The gene calls are TRBV19 and TRBJ2-3; TRBD1 matches 9 bases. The source of this sequence is a man between 25 and 39 years old in good health and CMV-seropositive. In nucleotides, the CDR3 is TGTGCCAGCAAAGGGACAGGGCCTAGCACAGATACGCAGTATTTT. Translated: CASKGTGPSTDTQYF.